What follows is one T cell receptor (beta chain) and its context. Its specificity is not known. Repertoires were generated with immunoSEQ multiplex PCR, while TCRdb's copy carries only in-frame clones and drops some. The repertoire holds 2,500,000 or so clones, with 80% to 95% as singletons. This entry is derived from a study of shared clonotypes between healthy human individuals. About the research overall: Contributing individuals were two females and a few males aged 18 to 49.

General study points: Clonotype sharing across several donors was observed for roughly 5% of naive CD4 clonotypes.

This clonotype originated in a man between 18 and 29 years old in good health. Some clones in this sample may be carry-over from other donors' samples. Sequenced: naive CD4+ T cells from PBMCs. Subset noted: CD45RA+ positively selected.

The CDR3 bases are TGTGCCAGCAGACAATCCCTCCAGCCCCAGCATTTT. It specifies CASRQSLQPQHF. The chain employs TRBV28 and TRBJ1-5, with D hard to call. The V end lost 6 bases, the J end lost 7 bases, and 10 bases lay between the germline ends. The CDR3 contains 12 residues. Germline CDR1 and CDR2: MDHEN and SYDVKM. The entire variable domain, with the rest obtained from reference TRBV28 and TRBJ1-5, is as follows: DVKVTQSSRYLVKRTGEKVFLECVQDMDHENMFWYRQDPGLGLRLIYFSYDVKMKEKGDIPEGYSVSREKKERFSLILESASTNQTSMYLCASRQSLQPQHFGDGTRLSIL.